This T cell receptor beta chain originates from a study of CD8+CD57+ T cells in acquired aplastic anemia. The germline V gene encodes CDR1 DFQATT and CDR2 SNEGSKA (reference sequence). CDR3 length: 14 residues. The sequenced patients had an expansion of CD8+CD57+ cells seen by flow cytometry. All patients had severe acquired aplastic anemia. Researchers used genomic DNA as the template to profile TCR beta VDJ and CDR3. TCRdb re-derived calls from the reads in MiXCR, one entry per CDR3 protein. The sample holds more than 150,000 distinct CDR3 sequences, approximately 48% seen once. This clonotype was counted only a few times. This may be a read error: a much more frequent sequence differs by one nucleotide.

The receptor was derived from a human donor with aplastic anemia. The sequenced sample was sorted CD4+, CD8+, or CD8+CD57+ T cells (not recorded which) from PBMCs. This sequence joins TRBV20-1 and TRBJ2-7; 9 bases align to TRBD1. The CDR3 DNA sequence: TGCCTAAAGGGGCAGGGACAGGGCCGCTACGAGCAGTACTTC. This sequence encodes CLKGQGQGRYEQYF.